The clone carrying this TCR beta chain was counted only a few times. The antigen remains unidentified. These data come from a study of T cell responses to AZD1222 COVID-19 vaccine. Germline V gene lookup returns CDR1 LNHDA and CDR2 SQIVND (reference sequence). The CDR3 sequence is 12 residues long. Deletions cut 7 bases from V and 1 base from J, with 7 bases between. TCRdb's table, derived via immunoSEQ multiplex PCR, lists solely in-frame clones and lacks some. In the table there are 40,000 to 55,000 clones, 60% to 85% of which are singletons. Findings and caveats of the study: Sampling that yielded the repertoires occurred only after the peak T cell response. Compared with day 0, the breadth and depth of the Spike-specific TCR repertoire rose significantly after two doses of AZD1222. Targeting of unmutated variant regions was reportedly seen in nearly half of spike-specific TCRs. Among the donors, most were white British and more were female, and clonal diversity was possibly underestimated.

The chain links TRBV19 to TRBJ1-1, with D hard to call. The origin of this receptor is an adult in good health. The sample consisted of peripheral blood, taken on day 0 of AZD1222 vaccination. CDR3 region: CASINQNTEAFF. For the CDR3, the DNA is TGTGCCAGTATAAATCAGAACACTGAAGCTTTCTTT.